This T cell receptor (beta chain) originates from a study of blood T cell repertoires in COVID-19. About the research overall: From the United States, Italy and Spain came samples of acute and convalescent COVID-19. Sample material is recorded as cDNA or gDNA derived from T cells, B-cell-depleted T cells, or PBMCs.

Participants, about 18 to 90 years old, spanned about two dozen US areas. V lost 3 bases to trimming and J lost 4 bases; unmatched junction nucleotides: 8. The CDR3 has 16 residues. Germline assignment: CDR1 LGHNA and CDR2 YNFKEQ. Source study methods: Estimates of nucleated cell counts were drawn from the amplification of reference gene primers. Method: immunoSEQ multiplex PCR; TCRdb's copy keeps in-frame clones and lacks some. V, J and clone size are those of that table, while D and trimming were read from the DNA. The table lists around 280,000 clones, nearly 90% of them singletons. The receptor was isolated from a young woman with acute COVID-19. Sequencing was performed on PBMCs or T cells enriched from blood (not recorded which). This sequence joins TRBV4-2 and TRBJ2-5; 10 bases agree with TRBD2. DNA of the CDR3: TGTGCCAGCAGCCAGCGAGGGGCTAGCGGGAGAGAGACCCAGTACTTC. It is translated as CASSQRGASGRETQYF.